The 23 T cell receptor beta chains reported below all come from one sample, sequenced in a study of T-cell memory formation after mild COVID-19. TCRdb re-analysed the 5' RACE reads in MiXCR, keeping a single row per CDR3 protein. The table has some 62,000 distinct CDR3 sequences, roughly 10% seen once. Material for sequencing was PBMCs or a T cell subset sorted from them (not recorded which). The origin of the receptors is a man aged 18 to 30 who had mild COVID-19 (a few samples of this study predate the infection). Cell type and time point are not known.

This clonotype was picked up a small number of times. The chain is built from TRBV7-8 and TRBJ1-1; D remains unclear. Germline CDR1 SGHVS, CDR2 FQNEAQ. Trimming pared 2 bases from V and 0 bases from J, leaving 4 bases between. The CDR3 is 13 amino acids. Written as DNA, the CDR3 is TGTGCCAGCAGCTTATTGATGAACACTGAAGCTTTCTTT. Protein sequence: CASSLLMNTEAFF.

This clonotype showed up many times. The V gene is TRBV6-2 or TRBV6-3, the J gene TRBJ2-2; D unclear. V shed 2 bases and J shed 8 bases, with 12 bases lying between them. Per the germline V gene, CDR1 is MNHEY and CDR2 is SVGEGT. This CDR3 contains 14 residues. CDR3 region: CASSYVARRGELFF. CDR3 coding DNA: TGTGCCAGCAGTTACGTGGCCCGCAGAGGGGAGCTGTTTTTT.

This clonotype has a count of ten or more. The chain couples TRBV12-3 or TRBV12-4 to TRBJ2-3, with a weak D call TRBD2 (6 bases). The CDR3 totals 14 residues. Between the trimmed V and J ends, which lost 3 bases and 5 bases, there was a span of 12 bases. The CDR3 DNA sequence: TGTGCCAGCAGTTTCTTGGCGGGGCAAGATACGCAGTATTTT. Its translation is CASSFLAGQDTQYF.

This clonotype was observed a handful of times. The chain is built from TRBV30 and TRBJ2-5; D is perhaps TRBD2 (5 bases). CDR3 length equals 13 residues. The V gene's germline CDR1 is GTSNPN and CDR2 SVGIG (reference sequence). Trimming left V 2 bases short and J 0 bases short, with 7 bases between. CDR3 amino acids: CAWSRGNQETQYF. CDR3 sequence (DNA): TGTGCCTGGAGTCGAGGGAACCAAGAGACCCAGTACTTC.

The CDR3 DNA reads TGTGCCAGCAGTCCCCCGGGACAGGGAAACTATGGCTACACCTTC. As protein: CASSPPGQGNYGYTF. V gene TRBV12-3 or TRBV12-4 combines with J gene TRBJ1-2; 9 nucleotides match TRBD1. J was trimmed by 2 bases and V by 5 bases; bases with no gene match: 6. The CDR3 consists of 15 residues.

The chain couples TRBV6-2 or TRBV6-3 to TRBJ1-5; the D is unclear. The CDR3 is 12 residues long. The V gene's germline CDR1 is MNHEY and CDR2 SVGEGT. Trimming removed 5 bases from V and 6 bases from J, with 8 bases in between. Here the CDR3 DNA reads TGTGCCAGCAGTAACCCCCGTCAGCCCCAGCATTTT. This encodes CASSNPRQPQHF.

This clonotype was observed many times. The chain carries TRBV7-6 and TRBJ2-2; TRBD1 or TRBD2 may be the D gene (5 bases each). The CDR3 loop spans 15 amino acids. The germline CDR1 and CDR2 sequences are SGHVS and FNYEAQ. The germline V and J ends were trimmed by 1 base and 4 bases, with 10 bases remaining between them. This CDR3 is CASSLVRGVTGELFF. DNA for the CDR3: TGTGCCAGCAGCTTAGTGAGGGGCGTCACCGGGGAGCTGTTTTTT.

At least ten counts were recorded for this clonotype. The V and J genes are TRBV7-9 and TRBJ2-3; 8 bases line up with TRBD1. The CDR3 totals 15 residues. Germline V gene data show CDR1 as SEHNR and CDR2 as FQNEAQ (reference sequence). The V and J ends lost 5 bases and 4 bases, in that order; junction bases with no gene match: 8. CDR3 bases: TGTGCCAGCAGCCTTGCACAGGGGGACTCAGATACGCAGTATTTT. It translates to CASSLAQGDSDTQYF.

The rearrangement links TRBV7-2 to TRBJ2-1; possibly TRBD1 for D (5 bases). The CDR3 is made up of 13 amino acids. Germline values: CDR1 SGHTA, CDR2 FQGNSA. V was shortened by 8 bases and J by 1 base, with 9 bases between the two germline ends. CDR3: CASGAGSYNEQFF. CDR3 nucleotides: TGTGCCAGCGGGGCAGGGTCCTACAATGAGCAGTTCTTC.

This chain joins TRBV6-5 and TRBJ1-2; D is uncertain. Trimming left V 2 bases short and J 4 bases short, with 14 bases between. The CDR3 is 15 residues long. The germline V gene encodes CDR1 MNHEY and CDR2 SVGAGI. The CDR3 DNA is TGTGCCAGCAGTTACGACGGAACCTCAATCTATGGCTACACCTTC. As protein: CASSYDGTSIYGYTF.

The rearrangement links TRBV7-2 to TRBJ2-5; the match to TRBD2 covers 14 bases. In germline, CDR1 is SGHTA, CDR2 FQGNSA. The CDR3 spans 17 residues. The V gene end was trimmed by 5 bases and the J gene end by 2 bases; junction bases not matched to a gene: 7. CDR3 amino acids: CASSTGLAGAKQETQYF. In DNA form, the CDR3 reads TGTGCCAGCAGCACGGGACTAGCGGGGGCGAAACAAGAGACCCAGTACTTC.

This clonotype was found a few times. This chain connects TRBV7-2 to TRBJ2-2; D not resolved. This CDR3 is built from 14 residues. Germline-derived CDR1 and CDR2 are SGHTA and FQGNSA. V shed 1 base and J shed 7 bases, with 10 bases lying between them. The DNA for the CDR3 is TGTGCCAGCAGCTTAGGTCTGAGGAACGGGGAGCTGTTTTTT. It yields the protein CASSLGLRNGELFF.

This clonotype was picked up a small number of times. The genes are TRBV10-3 and TRBJ1-1; TRBD1 is a possible D gene (5 bases). The CDR3 spans 13 residues. V was cut by 6 bases and J by 0 bases, with 8 bases left in between. Germline values: CDR1 ENHRY, CDR2 SYGVKD. CDR3 region: CAISLTVNTEAFF. DNA for the CDR3: TGTGCCATCAGCTTGACAGTGAACACTGAAGCTTTCTTT.

This chain links TRBV18 with TRBJ1-6, with D tentatively TRBD1 (6 bases). This CDR3 spans 18 amino acids. From germline, CDR1 is KGHSH and CDR2 LQKENI. Trimming left V 2 bases short and J 1 base short, with 15 bases between. In DNA, the CDR3 is TGTGCCAGCTCACCAGGGGGCCCCGATGCTTCCTATAATTCACCCCTCCACTTT. Encoded protein: CASSPGGPDASYNSPLHF.

This clonotype showed up many times. The CDR3 DNA reads as TGTGCCAGTGGGACAGAGCAGACCCAGTACTTC. It specifies CASGTEQTQYF. V and J are TRBV28 and TRBJ2-5; TRBD1 aligns across 7 bases. The CDR3 extends over 11 amino acids. V dropped 9 bases and J dropped 6; count of bases not matched to a gene: 4. CDR1 MDHEN and CDR2 SYDVKM come from the germline V gene.

The J gene is TRBJ1-5, the V gene TRBV20-1; D gene uncertain. V lost 5 bases and J lost 2, with 13 bases in between. Germline V gives CDR1 DFQATT, CDR2 SNEGSKA (reference sequence). The CDR3 totals 14 residues. CDR3 amino acids: CSAALGWGNQPQHF. Written as DNA, the CDR3 is TGCAGTGCTGCTCTGGGATGGGGCAATCAGCCCCAGCATTTT.

This clonotype has a count of ten or more. V is TRBV9 and J is TRBJ2-7; TRBD2 matches 7 bases. CDR1 SGDLS and CDR2 YYNGEE come from the germline V gene. The CDR3 runs to 13 residues. After removal of 2 bases from V and 7 bases from J, the junction contained 6 bases not matched to a gene. The CDR3 region is CASSVQRGGEQYF. CDR3 sequence (DNA): TGTGCCAGCAGCGTCCAGCGGGGAGGTGAGCAGTACTTC.

This clonotype was seen repeatedly, ten times or more. This chain links TRBV5-1 with TRBJ2-7, with D possibly TRBD2 on 7 matching bases. There are 14 residues in the CDR3. V lost 4 bases and J 7 bases, leaving 18 bases between the germline ends. The germline CDR1 and CDR2 sequences are SGHRS and YFSETQ. CDR3 amino acids: CASSPMGGGMEQYF. CDR3 coding DNA: TGCGCCAGCAGCCCCATGGGAGGGGGAATGGAGCAGTACTTC.

The chain joins TRBV7-3 to TRBJ1-5; unclear D gene. The CDR3 totals 17 residues. The V end lost 0 bases, the J end lost 5 bases, and 17 bases lay between the germline ends. Germline V gene lookup returns CDR1 SGHTA and CDR2 FQGTGA. CDR3 in DNA: TGTGCCAGCAGCTTAACCAGTTTTGGGTCGGTTCATCAGCCCCAGCATTTT. Encoded protein: CASSLTSFGSVHQPQHF.

In its sample, this clonotype was seen a few times. V gene TRBV4-2 combines with J gene TRBJ2-5; 9 bases match TRBD2. Germline CDR1 and CDR2: LGHNA and YNFKEQ. The V gene end was trimmed by 5 bases and the J gene end by 6 bases; junction bases not matched to a gene: 10. The CDR3 totals 15 residues. This chain's CDR3 is CASSTQRGAGKTQYF. The CDR3 coding sequence is TGTGCCAGCAGCACCCAGCGGGGGGCTGGAAAGACCCAGTACTTC.

This clonotype turned up a few times. The chain carries TRBV10-2 and TRBJ1-3; maybe TRBD1 (5 bases). Trimming took off 6 bases at V and 4 bases at J, with 13 bases between the two ends. The CDR3 contains 14 residues. Germline lookup yields CDR1 WSHSY and CDR2 SAAADI. CDR3 amino acids: CASRPQGIGNTIYF. The CDR3 coding sequence is TGCGCCAGCAGGCCCCAGGGAATCGGAAACACCATATATTTT.

Ten or more counts support this clonotype. J is TRBJ2-6 and V is TRBV7-2, with D possibly matching TRBD2 (6 bases). The CDR3 has 16 amino acids. With 4 bases removed from V and 3 bases from J, the gap between germline ends came to 13 bases. Germline V lookup: CDR1 SGHTA, CDR2 FQGNSA. The DNA for the CDR3 is TGTGCCAGCAGCTCGGGACTCCACCTTGGGGCCAACGTCCTGACTTTC. Translated: CASSSGLHLGANVLTF.

To note about this clonotype: The junction shows a germline mismatch at one end, possibly a read error. J is TRBJ1-5 and V is TRBV2, with no clear D. Germline assignment: CDR1 SNHLY and CDR2 FYNNEI. CDR3 length equals 13 residues. The chain's CDR3 is CASGGGGNQPQNF. CDR3 DNA: TGTGCCAGCGGAGGCGGTGGCAATCAGCCCCAGAATTTT.